Listed here are 9 T cell receptor beta chains from one sample, sequenced in a study of blood T cell repertoires in COVID-19. This table comes from immunoSEQ multiplex PCR, and its TCRdb copy is limited to in-frame clones, with some not included. Among around 71,000 clones listed, about 79% were seen once. Sequencing was performed on peripheral blood. These receptors were obtained from a man between 70 and 80 years old with acute or convalescent COVID-19.

The chain uses TRBV7-6 and TRBJ1-2, with TRBD1 identical over 8 bases. CDR1 and CDR2 (germline): SGHVS, FNYEAQ. This CDR3 region has 16 residues. V gave up 5 bases and J gave up 1 base; unmatched junction bases: 9. CDR3 sequence: CASSPTGGAVNYGYTF. The CDR3 DNA is TGTGCCAGCAGCCCAACAGGGGGGGCAGTTAACTATGGCTACACCTTC.

The chain couples TRBV7-9 to TRBJ2-2, with 8 nucleotides matching TRBD1. Germline loops: CDR1 SEHNR, CDR2 FQNEAQ (reference sequence). The ends lost 5 bases at V and 1 base at J; junction bases unmatched: 6. The CDR3 runs to 16 residues. The CDR3 DNA sequence: TGTGCCAGCAGCCCGGGCGGACAGGGGAACACCGGGGAGCTGTTTTTT. Its translation: CASSPGGQGNTGELFF.

The genes are TRBV27 and TRBJ2-7, with TRBD1 matching over 10 bases. Per the germline V gene, CDR1 is MNHEY and CDR2 is SMNVEV (reference sequence). V was clipped by 5 bases and J by 2 bases; unmatched bases: 9. The CDR3 runs 16 residues. The CDR3 DNA sequence: TGTGCCAGCAGTCCACACGGGACAGGGGCAACCTACGAGCAGTACTTC. Protein product: CASSPHGTGATYEQYF.

This chain uses TRBV7-3 with TRBJ1-1, with D unresolved. V was clipped by 0 bases and J by 6 bases, with 8 bases between them. Germline CDR1 SGHTA, CDR2 FQGTGA. The CDR3 spans 13 residues. CDR3 DNA: TGTGCCAGCAGCTTAACGCCAGGCTCTGAAGCTTTCTTT. Encoded protein: CASSLTPGSEAFF.

The chain recombines TRBV5-6 with TRBJ1-4; 9 bases line up with TRBD1. CDR3 length: 16 amino acids. Germline trimming cut 2 bases from V and 6 bases from J; bases unmatched to any gene: 8. Looked up from germline, CDR1 is SGHDT and CDR2 is YYEEEE. The CDR3 nucleotides read TGTGCCAGCAGCTTTCAATCGGGACAGGGATATGAAAAACTGTTTTTT. It is translated as CASSFQSGQGYEKLFF.

J is TRBJ2-7 and V is TRBV10-2; no definite D call. V gave up 9 bases and J gave up 4 bases, with 16 bases separating them. The CDR3 consists of 13 residues. Germline-derived CDR1 and CDR2 are WSHSY and SAAADI. CDR3 protein: CASLEVPLYEQYF. CDR3 DNA: TGCGCCAGTCTTGAGGTGCCCCTTTACGAGCAGTACTTC.

The J gene is TRBJ1-1, the V gene TRBV27; D is possibly TRBD1 (6 bases). V lost 6 bases and J lost 1, with 15 bases in between. Germline V lookup: CDR1 MNHEY, CDR2 SMNVEV (reference sequence). The CDR3 length is 15 residues. This CDR3 reads CASRRQTGQNTEAFF. The CDR3 coding sequence is TGTGCCAGCAGACGACAGACAGGACAGAACACTGAAGCTTTCTTT.

This chain joins TRBV6-5 and TRBJ2-7, with D possibly matching TRBD2 (6 bases). This CDR3 is built from 16 residues. Germline values: CDR1 MNHEY, CDR2 SVGAGI. V dropped 0 bases and J dropped 0 bases, with 12 bases sitting between them. CDR3 protein: CASSYSRLAPSYEQYF. CDR3 coding DNA: TGTGCCAGCAGTTACTCGCGGCTAGCGCCCTCCTACGAGCAGTACTTC.

This sequence joins TRBV29-1 and TRBJ2-3; 10 nucleotides agree with TRBD2. The length of the CDR3 is 14 residues. Germline CDR1 is SQVTM and CDR2 is ANQGSEA. The V gene end was trimmed by 6 bases and the J gene end by 2 bases; junction bases not matched to a gene: 5. CDR3 DNA sequence: TGCAGCGTGGTAGGACTAGCGGCCACAGATACGCAGTATTTT. Amino acids: CSVVGLAATDTQYF.